The sample holds many counts of the clone carrying this TCR beta chain. What it recognizes is unknown. The data were obtained in a study of blood T cells in healthy people across ages. Trimming removed 2 bases from V and 2 bases from J, with 15 bases in between. Germline V gene lookup returns CDR1 SGHRS and CDR2 YFSETQ. CDR3 length equals 16 residues. It was with a sample-barcoded 5' primer and a J-beta primer mix that a second PCR of about 6 to 12 cycles was run. Every sample gave at least 2.5 million paired-end reads containing CDR3. Using its own MiXCR run on the 5' RACE reads, TCRdb lists one record per CDR3 protein. The table lists about 970,000 distinct CDR3 sequences, 45% to 60% of them singletons. Findings and limits, study-wide: The authors considered diversity estimates from one million T cells to be underestimates.

Sequencing was performed on blood. V is TRBV5-1 and J is TRBJ2-3, with D possibly TRBD1 on 6 matching bases. The clonotype was recovered from a woman aged 60-70 years in good health. CDR3 nucleotides: TGCGCCAGCAGCTTCGAGGGGGACCACTCCACAGATACGCAGTATTTT. This encodes CASSFEGDHSTDTQYF.